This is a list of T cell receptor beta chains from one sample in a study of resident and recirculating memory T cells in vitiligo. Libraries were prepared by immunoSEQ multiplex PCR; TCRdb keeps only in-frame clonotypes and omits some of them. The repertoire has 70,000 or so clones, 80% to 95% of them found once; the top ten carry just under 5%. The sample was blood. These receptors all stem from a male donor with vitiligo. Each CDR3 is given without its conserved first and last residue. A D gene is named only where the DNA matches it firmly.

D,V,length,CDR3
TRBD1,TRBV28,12,ASSFPTGGYGYT
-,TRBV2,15,ASSLPSVSSSYNEQF
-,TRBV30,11,AWRRDSTGGAF
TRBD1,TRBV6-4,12,ASSDQGVIQPQH
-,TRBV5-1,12,ASSAVRGGTEAF
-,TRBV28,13,ASSSPAGLLETQY
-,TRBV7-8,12,ASSFALEALTQY
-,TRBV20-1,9,SARVAGELF
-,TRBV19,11,ASSSSVDQPQH
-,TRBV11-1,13,ASSSTRDFGYGYT
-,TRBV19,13,ASNNPFAHTGELF
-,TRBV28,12,ASLRGIGNQPQH
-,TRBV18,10,ASSPGGSPLH
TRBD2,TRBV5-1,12,ASSLEGGSYEQY
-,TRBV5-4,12,ASSIGATNEKLF
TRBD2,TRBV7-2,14,ASSLLGGVNTGELF
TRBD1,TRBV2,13,ASRDYRDRGSPLH
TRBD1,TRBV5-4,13,AASPGQGLAYEQY
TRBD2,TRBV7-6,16,ASSSAGTSPTGADTQY
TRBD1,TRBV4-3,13,ASSQVDRNNSPLH
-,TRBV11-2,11,ASSSGGYNEQF
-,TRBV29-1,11,SVEDGGGRELF
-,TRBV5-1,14,ASSLLHGGLNTEAF
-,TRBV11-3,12,ASSLGGAGNTIY
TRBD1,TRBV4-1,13,ASSQEGGSNYGYT
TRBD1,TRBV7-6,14,ASSSGQGTSGNTIY
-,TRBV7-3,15,ASSSNFRGRNTDTQY
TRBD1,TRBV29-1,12,SVLTGGVWTEAF
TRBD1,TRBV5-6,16,ASSLDYNRDRVPYEQY
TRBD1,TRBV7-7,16,ASSLGTGGARFSDTQY
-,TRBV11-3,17,ASSQVSGGPYTSTDTQY
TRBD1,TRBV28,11,ATEGQGAGGYT
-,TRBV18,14,ASSPPAGGDTGELF
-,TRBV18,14,ASSPPLGTSTDTQY
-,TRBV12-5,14,ASGTRLVRFYNEQF
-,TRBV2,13,ASSLVQGIQETQY
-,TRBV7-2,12,ASSLLGGNYGYT